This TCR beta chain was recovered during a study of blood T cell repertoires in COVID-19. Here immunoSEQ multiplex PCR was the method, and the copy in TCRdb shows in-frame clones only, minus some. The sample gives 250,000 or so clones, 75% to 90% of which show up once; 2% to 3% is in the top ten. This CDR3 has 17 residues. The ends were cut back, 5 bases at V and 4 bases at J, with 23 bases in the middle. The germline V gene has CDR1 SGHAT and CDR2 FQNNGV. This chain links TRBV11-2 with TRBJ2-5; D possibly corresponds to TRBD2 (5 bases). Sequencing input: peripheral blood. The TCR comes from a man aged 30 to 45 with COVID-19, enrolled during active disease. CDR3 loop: CASSEGGFRAFGETQYF. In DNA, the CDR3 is TGTGCCAGCAGCGAAGGCGGGTTTCGGGCGTTCGGAGAGACCCAGTACTTC.